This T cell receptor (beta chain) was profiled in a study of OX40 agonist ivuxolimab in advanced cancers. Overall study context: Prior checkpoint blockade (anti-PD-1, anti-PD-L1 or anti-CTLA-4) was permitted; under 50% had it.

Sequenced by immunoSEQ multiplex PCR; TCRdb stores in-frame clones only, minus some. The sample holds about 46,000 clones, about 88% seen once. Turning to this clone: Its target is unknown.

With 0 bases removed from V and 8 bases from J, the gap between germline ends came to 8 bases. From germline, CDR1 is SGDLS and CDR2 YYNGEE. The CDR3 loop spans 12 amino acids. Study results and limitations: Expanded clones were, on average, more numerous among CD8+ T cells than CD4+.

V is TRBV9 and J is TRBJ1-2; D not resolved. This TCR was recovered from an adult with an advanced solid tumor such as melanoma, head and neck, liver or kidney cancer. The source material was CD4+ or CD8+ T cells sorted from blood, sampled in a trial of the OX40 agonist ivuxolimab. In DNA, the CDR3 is TGTGCCAGCAGCGTAGTCCCCTGGGGCTACACCTTC. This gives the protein CASSVVPWGYTF.